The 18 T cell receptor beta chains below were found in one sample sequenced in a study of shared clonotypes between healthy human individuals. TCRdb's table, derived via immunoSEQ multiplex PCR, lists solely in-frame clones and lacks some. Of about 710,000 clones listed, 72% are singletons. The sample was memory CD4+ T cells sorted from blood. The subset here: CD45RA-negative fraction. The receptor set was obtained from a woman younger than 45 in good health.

The CDR3 protein is CASSSQQGNNSPLHF. As DNA, the CDR3 is TGTGCCAGCAGCTCTCAGCAGGGAAATAATTCACCCCTCCACTTT. The V call is TRBV6-5, the J call TRBJ1-6; possibly TRBD1 for D (5 bases). This CDR3 contains 15 residues. Germline V gene lookup returns CDR1 MNHEY and CDR2 SVGAGI. V lost 6 bases to trimming and J lost 5 bases, with 14 bases between them.

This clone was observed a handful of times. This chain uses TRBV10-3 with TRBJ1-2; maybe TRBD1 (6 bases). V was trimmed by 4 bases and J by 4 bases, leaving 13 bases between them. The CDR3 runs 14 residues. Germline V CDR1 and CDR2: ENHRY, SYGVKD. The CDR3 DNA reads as TGTGCCATCAGTGGTACAGGGTTGGGCTATGGCTACACCTTC. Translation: CAISGTGLGYGYTF.

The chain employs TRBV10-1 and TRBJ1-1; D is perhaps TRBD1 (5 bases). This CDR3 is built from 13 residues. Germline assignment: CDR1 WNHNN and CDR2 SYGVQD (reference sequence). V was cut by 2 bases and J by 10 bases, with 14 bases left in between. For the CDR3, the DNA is TGCGCCAGCAGTGAGGGGCAGGGCGTAAGAGCTTTCTTT. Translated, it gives CASSEGQGVRAFF.

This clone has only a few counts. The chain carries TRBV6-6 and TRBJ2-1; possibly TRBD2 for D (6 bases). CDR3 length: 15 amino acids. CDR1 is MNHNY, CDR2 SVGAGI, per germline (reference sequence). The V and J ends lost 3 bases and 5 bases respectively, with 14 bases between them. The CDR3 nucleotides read TGTGCCAGCAGTTATGGGGCGGGGCCAAACAATGAGCAGTTCTTC. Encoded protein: CASSYGAGPNNEQFF.

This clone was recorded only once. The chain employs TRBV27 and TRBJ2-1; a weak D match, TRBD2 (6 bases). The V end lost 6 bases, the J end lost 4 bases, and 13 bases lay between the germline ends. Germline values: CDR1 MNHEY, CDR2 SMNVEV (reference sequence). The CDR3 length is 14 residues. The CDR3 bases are TGTGCCAGCAGCGTGGGCGGGATATACAATGAGCAGTTCTTC. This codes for CASSVGGIYNEQFF.

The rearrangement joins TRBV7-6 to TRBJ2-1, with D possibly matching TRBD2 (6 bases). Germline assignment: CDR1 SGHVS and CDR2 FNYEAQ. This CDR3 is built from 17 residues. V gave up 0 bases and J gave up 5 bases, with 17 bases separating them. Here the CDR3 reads CASSLAERLETNNEQFF. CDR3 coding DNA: TGTGCCAGCAGCTTAGCGGAGCGACTAGAGACCAACAATGAGCAGTTCTTC.

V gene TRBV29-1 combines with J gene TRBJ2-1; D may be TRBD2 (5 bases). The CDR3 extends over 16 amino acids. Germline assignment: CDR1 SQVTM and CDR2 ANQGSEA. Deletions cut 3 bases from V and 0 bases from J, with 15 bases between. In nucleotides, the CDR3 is TGCAGCGTTGAGAAGGGTCTGGGGAGCTCCTACAATGAGCAGTTCTTC. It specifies CSVEKGLGSSYNEQFF.

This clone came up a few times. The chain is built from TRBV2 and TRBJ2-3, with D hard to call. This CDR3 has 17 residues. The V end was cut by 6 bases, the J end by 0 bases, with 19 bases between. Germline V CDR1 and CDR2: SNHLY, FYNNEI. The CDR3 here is CASRFEAYPPSTDTQYF. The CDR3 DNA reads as TGTGCCAGCAGATTTGAAGCGTACCCCCCTAGCACAGATACGCAGTATTTT.

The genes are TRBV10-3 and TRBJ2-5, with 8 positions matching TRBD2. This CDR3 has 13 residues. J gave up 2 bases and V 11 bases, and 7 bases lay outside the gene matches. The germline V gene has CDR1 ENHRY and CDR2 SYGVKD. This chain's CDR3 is CASNRGGQETQYF. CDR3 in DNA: TGTGCCTCAAACCGGGGGGGACAAGAGACCCAGTACTTC.

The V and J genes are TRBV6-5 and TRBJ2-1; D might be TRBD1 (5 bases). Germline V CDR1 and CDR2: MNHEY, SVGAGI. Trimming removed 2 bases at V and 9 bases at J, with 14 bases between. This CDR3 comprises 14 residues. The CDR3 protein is CASSYRGPSGEQFF. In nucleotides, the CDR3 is TGTGCCAGCAGTTACAGGGGCCCCTCCGGTGAGCAGTTCTTC.

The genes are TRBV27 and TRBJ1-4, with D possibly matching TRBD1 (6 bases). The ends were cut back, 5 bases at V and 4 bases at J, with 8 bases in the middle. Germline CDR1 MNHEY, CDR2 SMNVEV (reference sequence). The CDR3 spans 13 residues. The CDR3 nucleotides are TGTGCCAGCAGTGCGGACAGTAATGAAAAACTGTTTTTT. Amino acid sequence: CASSADSNEKLFF.

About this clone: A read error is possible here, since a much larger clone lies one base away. CDR3 amino acids: CASSAQETQYF. The CDR3 nucleotides read TGCGCCAGCAGCGCCCAAGAGACCCAGTACTTC. The chain uses TRBV10-2 and TRBJ2-5; D remains unclear. CDR1 and CDR2 (germline): WSHSY, SAAADI. This CDR3 has 11 amino acids. Trimming left V 6 bases short and J 1 base short, with 3 bases between.

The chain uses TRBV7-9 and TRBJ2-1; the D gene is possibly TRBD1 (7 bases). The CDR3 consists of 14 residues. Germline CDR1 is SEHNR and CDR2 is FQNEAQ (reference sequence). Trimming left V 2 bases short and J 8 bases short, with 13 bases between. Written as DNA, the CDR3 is TGTGCCAGCAGCTTACAGGGGGGAGTAGATGAGCAGTTCTTC. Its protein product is CASSLQGGVDEQFF.

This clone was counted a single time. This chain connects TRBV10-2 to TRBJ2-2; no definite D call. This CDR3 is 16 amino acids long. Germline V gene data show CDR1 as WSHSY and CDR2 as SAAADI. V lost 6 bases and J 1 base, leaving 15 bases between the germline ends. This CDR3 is CASRPGTVRNTGELFF. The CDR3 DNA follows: TGCGCCAGCAGGCCCGGAACGGTTCGGAACACCGGGGAGCTGTTTTTT.

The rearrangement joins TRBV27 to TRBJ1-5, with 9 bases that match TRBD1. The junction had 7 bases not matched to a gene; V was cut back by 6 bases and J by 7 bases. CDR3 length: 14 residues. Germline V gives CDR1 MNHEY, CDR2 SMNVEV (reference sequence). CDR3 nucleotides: TGTGCCAGCAGGCTCGGGACAGGGAAACAGCCCCAGCATTTT. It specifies CASRLGTGKQPQHF.

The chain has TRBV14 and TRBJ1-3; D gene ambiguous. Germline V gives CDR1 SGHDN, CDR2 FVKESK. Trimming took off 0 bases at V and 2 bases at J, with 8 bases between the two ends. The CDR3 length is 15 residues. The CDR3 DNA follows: TGTGCCAGCAGCCAAGAACGGTTTACTGGAAACACCATATATTTT. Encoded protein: CASSQERFTGNTIYF.

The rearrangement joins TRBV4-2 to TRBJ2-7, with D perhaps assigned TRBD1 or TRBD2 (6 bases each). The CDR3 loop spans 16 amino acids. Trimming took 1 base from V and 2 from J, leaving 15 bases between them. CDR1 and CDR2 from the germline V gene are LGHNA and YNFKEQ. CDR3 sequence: CASSQVGGGGTYEQYF. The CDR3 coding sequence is TGTGCCAGCAGCCAAGTAGGGGGTGGCGGGACCTACGAGCAGTACTTC.

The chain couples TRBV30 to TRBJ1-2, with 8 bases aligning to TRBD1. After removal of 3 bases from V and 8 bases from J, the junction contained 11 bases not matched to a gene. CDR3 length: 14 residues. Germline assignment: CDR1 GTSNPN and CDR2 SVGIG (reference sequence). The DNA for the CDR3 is TGTGCCTGGAGAGGCCAGGGGGCACTCTCCGGCTACACCTTC. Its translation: CAWRGQGALSGYTF.